This T cell receptor beta chain is from a study of cytomegalovirus exposure and HLA in healthy donors. PCR used 60 Vbeta primers and 13 Jbeta primers. The assay was immunoSEQ multiplex PCR, and TCRdb's table has in-frame clones only and misses some. This table holds a few hundred thousand clones, roughly 85% found once. Germline CDR1 and CDR2: GTSNPN and SVGIG (reference sequence). The ends lost 8 bases at V and 4 bases at J; junction bases unmatched: 9. The CDR3 totals 13 residues. The receptor comes from a man aged 18 to 30 in good health and CMV-seronegative. Material: PBMCs. The genes are TRBV30 and TRBJ2-5, with TRBD1 matching over 8 bases. CDR3 coding DNA: TGTGCCGGGGTGCAGGGGGCTCGAGAGACCCAGTACTTC. Its protein is CAGVQGARETQYF.